This entry features one T cell receptor beta chain sequence. Antigen unknown. The data are from a study of long-term antiretroviral therapy in people with HIV. The study, taken as a whole, reports: Controls had broader CDR3 length ranges than HIV repertoires did.

Survey level was the resolution at which the v3.0 immunoSEQ assay ran. The study targeted 40,000-50,000 T-cell genomes per sample in sequencing. The table came from immunoSEQ multiplex PCR; TCRdb's copy has only in-frame clones and leaves some out. Among 25,000 to 30,000 clones listed, approximately 95% were seen once. Donors each had at least one pre-ART PBMC sample and at least two post-ART ones. Every HIV-positive participant received treatment in the United States. Germline-derived CDR1 and CDR2 are MNHEY and SMNVEV (reference sequence). V shed 5 bases and J 7 bases; nucleotides not matched to a gene: 14. The CDR3 has 16 residues.

The sequencing here drew on unsorted PBMCs, taken 5.3 years after starting antiretroviral therapy. The sequence was collected from a man between 25 and 39 years old with HIV. This sequence joins TRBV27 and TRBJ2-5, with 9 bases fitting TRBD2. The CDR3 region is CASSTGWQRGDGTQYF. The CDR3 DNA follows: TGTGCCAGCAGTACGGGGTGGCAGCGGGGGGACGGGACCCAGTACTTC.